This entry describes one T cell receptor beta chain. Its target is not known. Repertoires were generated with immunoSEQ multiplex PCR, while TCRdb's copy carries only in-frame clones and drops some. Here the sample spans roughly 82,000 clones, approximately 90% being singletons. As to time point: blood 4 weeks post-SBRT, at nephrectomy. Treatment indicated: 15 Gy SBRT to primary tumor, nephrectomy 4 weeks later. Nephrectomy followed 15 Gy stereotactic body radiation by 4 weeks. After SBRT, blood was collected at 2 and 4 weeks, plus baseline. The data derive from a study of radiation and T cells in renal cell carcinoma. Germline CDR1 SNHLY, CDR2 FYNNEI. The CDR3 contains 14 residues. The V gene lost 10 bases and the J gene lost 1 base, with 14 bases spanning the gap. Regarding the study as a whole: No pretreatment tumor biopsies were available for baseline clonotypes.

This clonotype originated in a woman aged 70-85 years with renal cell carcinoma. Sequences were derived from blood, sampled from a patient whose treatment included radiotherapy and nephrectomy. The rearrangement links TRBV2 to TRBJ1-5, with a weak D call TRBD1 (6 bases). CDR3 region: CATRTGSSNQPQHF. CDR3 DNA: TGTGCCACCCGCACAGGGTCGAGCAATCAGCCCCAGCATTTT.